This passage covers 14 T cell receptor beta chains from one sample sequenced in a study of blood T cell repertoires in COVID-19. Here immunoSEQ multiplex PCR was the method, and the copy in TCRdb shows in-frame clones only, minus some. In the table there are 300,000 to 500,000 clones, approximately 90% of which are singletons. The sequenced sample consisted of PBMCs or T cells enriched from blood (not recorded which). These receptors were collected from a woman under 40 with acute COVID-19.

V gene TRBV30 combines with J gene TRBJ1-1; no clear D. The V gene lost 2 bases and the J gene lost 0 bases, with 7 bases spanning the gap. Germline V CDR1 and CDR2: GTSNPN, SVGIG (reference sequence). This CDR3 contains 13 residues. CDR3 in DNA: TGTGCCTGGAGTTTCACAGTGAACACTGAAGCTTTCTTT. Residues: CAWSFTVNTEAFF.

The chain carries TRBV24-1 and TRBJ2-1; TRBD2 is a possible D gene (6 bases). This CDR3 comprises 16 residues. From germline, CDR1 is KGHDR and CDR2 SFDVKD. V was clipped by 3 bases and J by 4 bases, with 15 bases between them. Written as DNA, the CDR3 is TGTGCCACCAGTGATCCCGTTAGCGGCCAATACAATGAGCAGTTCTTC. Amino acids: CATSDPVSGQYNEQFF.

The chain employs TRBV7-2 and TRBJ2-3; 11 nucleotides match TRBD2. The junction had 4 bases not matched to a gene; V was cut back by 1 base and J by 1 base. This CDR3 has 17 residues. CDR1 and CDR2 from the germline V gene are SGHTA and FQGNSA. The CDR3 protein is CASSLGLGLAGTDTQYF. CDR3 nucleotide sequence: TGTGCCAGCAGCTTAGGCTTGGGACTAGCGGGCACAGATACGCAGTATTTT.

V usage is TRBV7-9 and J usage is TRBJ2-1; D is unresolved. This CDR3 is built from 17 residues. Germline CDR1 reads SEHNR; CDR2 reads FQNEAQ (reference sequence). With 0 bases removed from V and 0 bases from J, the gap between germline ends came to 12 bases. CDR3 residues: CASSLANLISSYNEQFF. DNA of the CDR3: TGTGCCAGCAGCTTAGCTAACCTGATCAGCTCCTACAATGAGCAGTTCTTC.

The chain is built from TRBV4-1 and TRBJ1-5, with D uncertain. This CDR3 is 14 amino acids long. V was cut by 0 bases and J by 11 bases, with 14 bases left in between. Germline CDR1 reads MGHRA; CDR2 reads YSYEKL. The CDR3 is CASSQEAGVRSQHF. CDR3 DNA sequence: TGCGCCAGCAGCCAAGAAGCCGGGGTAAGGTCCCAGCATTTT.

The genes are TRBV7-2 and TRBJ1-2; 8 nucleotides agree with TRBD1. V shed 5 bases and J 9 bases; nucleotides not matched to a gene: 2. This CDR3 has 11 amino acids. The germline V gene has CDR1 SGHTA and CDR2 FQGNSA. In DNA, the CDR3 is TGTGCCAGCAGCCAGGGGGCGAGCTACACCTTC. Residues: CASSQGASYTF.

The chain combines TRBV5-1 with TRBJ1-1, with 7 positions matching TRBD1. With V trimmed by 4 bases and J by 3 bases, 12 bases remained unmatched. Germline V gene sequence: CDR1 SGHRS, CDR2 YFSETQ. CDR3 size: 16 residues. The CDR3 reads CASSEYSDRDHTEAFF. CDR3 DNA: TGCGCCAGCAGCGAATATTCTGACAGGGATCACACTGAAGCTTTCTTT.

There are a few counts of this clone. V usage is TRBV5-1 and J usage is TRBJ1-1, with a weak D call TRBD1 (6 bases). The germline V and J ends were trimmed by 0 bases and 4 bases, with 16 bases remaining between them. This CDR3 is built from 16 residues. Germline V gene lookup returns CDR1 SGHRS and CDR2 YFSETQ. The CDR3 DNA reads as TGCGCCAGCAGCTTGGACAGGGTTGAGCTTGGCACTGAAGCTTTCTTT. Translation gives CASSLDRVELGTEAFF. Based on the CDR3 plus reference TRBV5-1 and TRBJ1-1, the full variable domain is KAGVTQTPRYLIKTRGQQVTLSCSPISGHRSVSWYQQTPGQGLQFLFEYFSETQRNKGNFPGRFSGRQFSNSRSEMNVSTLELGDSALYLCASSLDRVELGTEAFFGQGTRLTVV.

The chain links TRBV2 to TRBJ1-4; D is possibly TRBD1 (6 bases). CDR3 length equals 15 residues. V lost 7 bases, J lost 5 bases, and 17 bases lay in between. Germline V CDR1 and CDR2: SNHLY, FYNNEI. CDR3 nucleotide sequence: TGTGCCAGCATCGGTCAGGGGCTAGTGAATGAAAAACTGTTTTTT. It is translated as CASIGQGLVNEKLFF.

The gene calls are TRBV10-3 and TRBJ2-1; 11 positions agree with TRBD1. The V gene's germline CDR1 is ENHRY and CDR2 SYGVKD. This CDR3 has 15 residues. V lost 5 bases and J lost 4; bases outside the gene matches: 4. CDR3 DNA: TGTGCCATCAGTCCCGGGACAGGGGGGTACAATGAGCAGTTCTTC. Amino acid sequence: CAISPGTGGYNEQFF.

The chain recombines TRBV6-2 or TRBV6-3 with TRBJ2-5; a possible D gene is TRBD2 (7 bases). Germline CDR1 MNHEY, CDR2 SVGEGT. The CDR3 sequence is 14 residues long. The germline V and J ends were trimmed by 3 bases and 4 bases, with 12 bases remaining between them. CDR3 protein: CASSYIAGAETQYF. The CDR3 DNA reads TGTGCCAGCAGTTATATCGCGGGGGCAGAGACCCAGTACTTC.

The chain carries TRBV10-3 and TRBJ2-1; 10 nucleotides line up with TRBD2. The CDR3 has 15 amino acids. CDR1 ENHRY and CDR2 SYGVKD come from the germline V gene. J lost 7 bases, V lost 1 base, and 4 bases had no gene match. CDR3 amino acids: CAISEWGSGGNEQFF. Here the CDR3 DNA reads TGTGCCATCAGTGAGTGGGGTAGCGGGGGGAATGAGCAGTTCTTC.

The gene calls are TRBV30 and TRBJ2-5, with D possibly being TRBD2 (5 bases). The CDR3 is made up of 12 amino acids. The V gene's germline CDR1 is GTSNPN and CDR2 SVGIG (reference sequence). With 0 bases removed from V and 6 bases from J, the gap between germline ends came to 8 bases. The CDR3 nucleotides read TGTGCCTGGAGTGTACTCGGGAAGACCCAGTACTTC. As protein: CAWSVLGKTQYF.

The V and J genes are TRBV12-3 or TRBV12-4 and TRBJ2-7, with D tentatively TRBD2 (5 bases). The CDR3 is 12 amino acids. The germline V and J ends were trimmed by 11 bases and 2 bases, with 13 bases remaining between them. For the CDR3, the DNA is TGTGCCGTCGGACTGTCGGCCTACGAGCAGTACTTC. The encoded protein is CAVGLSAYEQYF.